The 20 T cell receptor beta chains presented below share a single source sample, sequenced in a study of shared clonotypes between healthy human individuals. Clones were sequenced by immunoSEQ multiplex PCR, and TCRdb holds only the in-frame ones, with some missing. The sample has over 2 million clones; about 95% are singletons. The sequencing sample was made of naive CD4+ T cells sorted from blood. Subset noted: CD45RA+ positively selected. These receptors all come from a man aged 18 to 30 in good health.

The chain recombines TRBV2 with TRBJ1-2; D not resolved. Germline CDR1 is SNHLY and CDR2 is FYNNEI. This CDR3 contains 15 residues. V was pared by 0 bases and J by 4 bases, with 12 bases between. The CDR3 nucleotides are TGTGCCAGCAGTGAAGCCTCAGTTGGAGCCTATGGCTACACCTTC. Translated: CASSEASVGAYGYTF.

The V gene is TRBV4-1, the J gene TRBJ2-1; D remains ambiguous. Looked up from germline, CDR1 is MGHRA and CDR2 is YSYEKL. CDR3 length: 18 amino acids. The V end lost 3 bases, the J end lost 2 bases, and 20 bases lay between the germline ends. For the CDR3, the DNA is TGCGCCAGCAGCCACAGATTTTTCTCGGCAGTCCCCTACAATGAGCAGTTCTTC. Amino acids: CASSHRFFSAVPYNEQFF.

The chain joins TRBV5-1 to TRBJ2-3; the D gene is possibly TRBD2 (6 bases). Trimming removed 3 bases from V and 0 bases from J, with 14 bases in between. There are 16 residues in the CDR3. Germline V gene data show CDR1 as SGHRS and CDR2 as YFSETQ. This chain's CDR3 is CASSSQAGSSTDTQYF. The CDR3 region has the DNA TGCGCCAGCAGCTCCCAGGCGGGATCTAGCACAGATACGCAGTATTTT.

This chain joins TRBV2 and TRBJ2-2; 9 bases line up with TRBD1. J lost 7 bases, V lost 5 bases, and 8 bases had no gene match. CDR1 and CDR2 (germline): SNHLY, FYNNEI. This CDR3 has 15 amino acids. The CDR3 loop reads CASSKRQGVNGELFF. The CDR3 nucleotides read TGTGCCAGCAGTAAGAGACAGGGGGTTAACGGGGAGCTGTTTTTT.

Remarks on this clone: At the DNA level, this CDR3 is encoded by other sequences in the same sample as well. The chain combines TRBV10-3 with TRBJ1-2; D is unresolved. Germline V CDR1 and CDR2: ENHRY, SYGVKD. The CDR3 contains 13 residues. Between the trimmed V and J ends, which lost 2 bases and 5 bases, there was a span of 9 bases. Here the CDR3 DNA reads TGTGCCATCAGTGAGCGAAGGGAATATGGCTACACCTTC. Translation gives CAISERREYGYTF.

The J gene is TRBJ2-1, the V gene TRBV11-3; D remains ambiguous. Germline V gene data show CDR1 as SGHNT and CDR2 as YENEEA. Trimming removed 0 bases from V and 15 bases from J, with 12 bases in between. The CDR3 spans 12 residues. This CDR3 reads CASSLDPGRLFF. In nucleotides, the CDR3 is TGTGCCAGCAGCTTAGATCCAGGCAGACTGTTCTTC.

The chain uses TRBV10-3 and TRBJ2-2; a weak D match, TRBD2 (6 bases). Between the trimmed V and J ends, which lost 6 bases and 4 bases, there was a span of 18 bases. Germline CDR1 reads ENHRY; CDR2 reads SYGVKD. This CDR3 has 16 residues. For the CDR3, the DNA is TGTGCCATCAGGAATGGAGGGAGTGCGAGCACCGGGGAGCTGTTTTTT. This translates into CAIRNGGSASTGELFF.

The chain combines TRBV5-4 with TRBJ1-4, with D possibly TRBD1 on 5 matching bases. The germline V and J ends were trimmed by 5 bases and 8 bases, with 13 bases remaining between them. CDR3 length: 13 residues. The germline V gene encodes CDR1 SGHNT and CDR2 YYREEE (reference sequence). The CDR3 sequence is CASSREDTEKLFF. Here the CDR3 DNA reads TGTGCCAGCAGTCGAGAGGACACAGAAAAACTGTTTTTT.

V gene TRBV6-1 combines with J gene TRBJ2-1; no clear D. Germline CDR1 is MNHNS and CDR2 is SASEGT. The CDR3 extends over 15 amino acids. The V end was cut by 7 bases, the J end by 5 bases, with 18 bases between. CDR3 residues: CASKSNEAGNNEQFF. As DNA, the CDR3 is TGTGCCAGCAAGAGTAATGAAGCTGGGAACAATGAGCAGTTCTTC.

The rearrangement joins TRBV6-1 to TRBJ2-3; D is undetermined. The germline V gene encodes CDR1 MNHNS and CDR2 SASEGT. The CDR3 is made up of 14 amino acids. The germline V and J ends were trimmed by 1 base and 0 bases, with 5 bases remaining between them. CDR3 in amino acids: CASSEGTSTDTQYF. CDR3 sequence (DNA): TGTGCCAGCAGTGAAGGGACGAGCACAGATACGCAGTATTTT.

J is TRBJ1-4 and V is TRBV30, with 8 bases matching TRBD1. In germline, CDR1 is GTSNPN, CDR2 SVGIG (reference sequence). The CDR3 has 15 residues. The J segment lost 7 bases and the V segment lost 0 bases, leaving 7 bases of the junction unmatched. For the CDR3, the DNA is TGTGCCTGGAGTGTTGGACAGGGCGGGAGTGAAAAACTGTTTTTT. Amino acids: CAWSVGQGGSEKLFF. Together with reference TRBV30 and TRBJ1-4, the CDR3 gives the full variable domain: SQTIHQWPATLVQPVGSPLSLECTVEGTSNPNLYWYRQAAGRGLQLLFYSVGIGQISSEVPQNLSASRPQDRQFILSSKKLLLSDSGFYLCAWSVGQGGSEKLFFGSGTQLSVL.

The rearrangement joins TRBV2 to TRBJ1-4, with D unclear. This CDR3 has 15 residues. CDR1 is SNHLY, CDR2 FYNNEI, per germline. Trimming left V 3 bases short and J 4 bases short, with 12 bases between. The CDR3 here is CASSDDGTLNEKLFF. In DNA, the CDR3 is TGTGCCAGCAGTGATGATGGTACCCTTAATGAAAAACTGTTTTTT.

CDR3: CASSQDAGPAGANVLTF. CDR3 nucleotides: TGCGCCAGCAGCCAAGACGCAGGGCCGGCTGGGGCCAACGTCCTGACTTTC. The chain links TRBV4-3 to TRBJ2-6; D might be TRBD1 (5 bases). Trimming pared 0 bases from V and 2 bases from J, leaving 11 bases between. Looked up from germline, CDR1 is LGHNA and CDR2 is YSLEER. The CDR3 extends over 17 amino acids.

The V gene is TRBV5-6, the J gene TRBJ1-2; a weak D match, TRBD1 (6 bases). CDR3 size: 15 residues. Germline V gene lookup returns CDR1 SGHDT and CDR2 YYEEEE. The V gene lost 0 bases and the J gene lost 4 bases, with 13 bases spanning the gap. CDR3 loop: CASSLVQGRAYGYTF. CDR3 nucleotides: TGTGCCAGCAGCTTGGTTCAGGGGAGGGCCTATGGCTACACCTTC. Combining the CDR3 with reference TRBV5-6 and TRBJ1-2 gives the whole variable domain DAGVTQSPTHLIKTRGQQVTLRCSPKSGHDTVSWYQQALGQGPQFIFQYYEEEERQRGNFPDRFSGHQFPNYSSELNVNALLLGDSALYLCASSLVQGRAYGYTFGSGTRLTVV.

The chain joins TRBV7-2 to TRBJ2-4; 13 bases are shared with TRBD2. Germline CDR1 SGHTA, CDR2 FQGNSA. V shed 5 bases and J 3 bases; nucleotides not matched to a gene: 7. This CDR3 is 17 amino acids long. CDR3 bases: TGTGCCAGCAGCCAGCCGGGACTAGCGGGGTACAAAAACATTCAGTACTTC. Encoded protein: CASSQPGLAGYKNIQYF.

This chain uses TRBV29-1 with TRBJ2-3; D may be TRBD1 or TRBD2 (5 bases each). Germline CDR1 reads SQVTM; CDR2 reads ANQGSEA. Trimming pared 6 bases from V and 0 bases from J, leaving 13 bases between. There are 14 residues in the CDR3. The CDR3, as DNA: TGCAGCGTCCGCGGGTGGGGGAGCACAGATACGCAGTATTTT. It yields the protein CSVRGWGSTDTQYF.

The chain links TRBV7-6 to TRBJ2-7, with D possibly matching TRBD2 (5 bases). V was clipped by 2 bases and J by 5 bases, with 10 bases between them. Per the germline V gene, CDR1 is SGHVS and CDR2 is FNYEAQ. The CDR3 is 13 residues long. The CDR3 spells CASSLTTGNEQYF. CDR3 nucleotide sequence: TGTGCCAGCAGCTTAACGACGGGAAACGAGCAGTACTTC.

V usage is TRBV11-2 and J usage is TRBJ2-7; either TRBD1 or TRBD2 may fit D (5 bases each). The V and J ends lost 7 bases and 6 bases respectively, with 10 bases between them. The CDR3 has 11 amino acids. Germline loops: CDR1 SGHAT, CDR2 FQNNGV. The CDR3 protein is CASTPGTEQYF. DNA for the CDR3: TGTGCCAGCACCCCGGGGACCGAGCAGTACTTC. The full variable domain, rest sourced from reference TRBV11-2 and TRBJ2-7, is EAGVAQSPRYKIIEKRQSVAFWCNPISGHATLYWYQQILGQGPKLLIQFQNNGVVDDSQLPKDRFSAERLKGVDSTLKIQPAKLEDSAVYLCASTPGTEQYFGPGTRLTVT.

Regarding this clone: One junction end disagrees with the germline gene, perhaps due to a read error. The chain uses TRBV7-2 and TRBJ2-7; D is uncertain. CDR1 is SGHTA and CDR2 is FQGNSA in the germline V gene. CDR3 length equals 9 residues. The DNA for the CDR3 is TGTGCCAGCAGCCAAAGGACCCCGTTC. This translates into CASSQRTPF. Using reference TRBV7-2 and TRBJ2-7 for the parts outside the CDR3, the full variable domain is GAGVSQSPSNKVTEKGKDVELRCDPISGHTALYWYRQSLGQGLEFLIYFQGNSAPDKSGLPSDRFSAERTGGSVSTLTIQRTQQEDSAVYLCASSQRTPFGPGTRLTVT.

This clone was observed once. V and J are TRBV6-5 and TRBJ2-2, with 10 positions matching TRBD2. The germline V gene has CDR1 MNHEY and CDR2 SVGAGI. With V trimmed by 11 bases and J by 4 bases, 7 bases remained unmatched. The length of the CDR3 is 14 residues. CDR3 sequence reads: CAARTSGSTGELFF. CDR3 sequence (DNA): TGTGCCGCCAGGACTAGCGGAAGCACCGGGGAGCTGTTTTTT.